The rows below give T cell receptor beta chains drawn from one sample of a study of CD8+CD57+ T cells in acquired aplastic anemia. TCRdb processed the reads anew with MiXCR; each CDR3 protein has one entry. The table includes 100,000 to 120,000 distinct CDR3 sequences, 40% to 60% detected once. Sequenced material: sorted CD4+, CD8+, or CD8+CD57+ T cells (not recorded which) from PBMCs. All receptors come from a human donor in good health, serving as a control. CDR3s include the opening cysteine and the closing phenylalanine or tryptophan. Each record gives: CDR3 protein, CDR3 DNA, clone size, CDR3 length, D gene, V gene, J gene. D genes are given only for firm matches. For some rows the clone size is stated as once, few or many, or as a class when expanded; others skip it.

CASSIRTGAYEQYF,TGTGCCAGTAGTATTCGGACGGGAGCCTACGAGCAGTACTTC,.,14,.,TRBV19,TRBJ2-7
CASSYYGQGRVYQETQYF,TGTGCCAGCAGTTACTACGGACAGGGTCGGGTATATCAAGAGACCCAGTACTTC,.,18,TRBD1,TRBV25-1,TRBJ2-5
CASTNSRKGDEQYF,TGTGCCAGCACTAACAGCCGAAAAGGGGACGAGCAGTACTTC,.,14,.,TRBV2,TRBJ2-7
CASSYNTYEQYF,TGTGCCAGCAGTTACAACACCTACGAGCAGTACTTC,many,12,.,TRBV6-2/TRBV6-3,TRBJ2-7
CASGDGGTGTRYF,TGTGCCAGCGGGGACGGGGGCACAGGTACGCGGTATTTT,.,13,.,TRBV2,TRBJ2-3
CAWGLAGGLNEQFF,TGTGCCTGGGGGCTAGCGGGGGGGCTGAATGAGCAGTTCTTC,few,14,TRBD2,TRBV30,TRBJ2-1
CASSFGTGEYEQYF,TGTGCCAGCAGCTTCGGGACCGGAGAATACGAGCAGTACTTC,.,14,.,TRBV25-1,TRBJ2-7
CSASGTGLSYGYTF,TGCAGTGCTAGTGGGACAGGGCTTAGCTATGGCTACACCTTC,.,14,TRBD1,TRBV20-1,TRBJ1-2
CASSTRTGRYEQYF,TGTGCCAGCAGCACCCGGACAGGGCGGTACGAGCAGTACTTC,.,14,TRBD1,TRBV11-3,TRBJ2-7
CSGTGTGLEQYF,TGCAGCGGAACCGGGACAGGGCTCGAGCAGTACTTC,few,12,TRBD1,TRBV29-1,TRBJ2-7
CASSLSGTGYEKLFF,TGTGCCAGCAGCTTGTCCGGGACAGGGTATGAAAAACTGTTTTTT,many,15,TRBD1,TRBV5-4,TRBJ1-4
CASSQILGGGSYYGYTF,TGCGCCAGCAGCCAGATATTGGGCGGAGGGTCCTATTATGGCTACACCTTC,many,17,.,TRBV4-3,TRBJ1-2
CASSATAYSYEQYF,TGTGCCAGCAGTGCGACGGCCTACTCCTACGAGCAGTACTTC,.,14,.,TRBV6-1,TRBJ2-7
CASSLGASNQPQHF,TGTGCCAGCAGCCTGGGGGCTAGCAATCAGCCCCAGCATTTT,once,14,.,TRBV2,TRBJ1-5
CASSYRGRDEKLFF,TGTGCCAGCAGTTACAGGGGGCGCGATGAAAAACTGTTTTTT,.,14,TRBD1,TRBV27,TRBJ1-4
CATSLLAGGLYEQYF,TGTGCCACCAGCCTCCTAGCGGGGGGGCTCTACGAGCAGTACTTC,.,15,TRBD2,TRBV15,TRBJ2-7
CASSRSVNTEAFF,TGCGCCAGCAGCCGGTCGGTGAACACTGAAGCTTTCTTT,many,13,.,TRBV4-3,TRBJ1-1
CASSQDRGQGADGYTF,TGCGCCAGCAGCCAAGATCGTGGGCAGGGGGCGGATGGCTACACCTTC,.,16,TRBD1,TRBV4-1,TRBJ1-2
CASRPTSGGQETQYF,TGTGCCAGCAGACCGACTAGCGGGGGACAAGAGACCCAGTACTTC,.,15,TRBD2,TRBV11-1,TRBJ2-5
CASRGGEGGELFF,TGTGCCAGCAGAGGGGGGGAGGGCGGGGAGCTGTTTTTT,.,13,.,TRBV25-1,TRBJ2-2
CASSPGGGSAFF,TGTGCCAGCAGCCCGGGGGGGGGCTCAGCTTTCTTT,many,12,.,TRBV5-4,TRBJ1-1
CASSLIGYAKNIQYF,TGTGCCAGCAGTTTAATAGGGTACGCAAAAAACATTCAGTACTTC,few,15,.,TRBV12-3/TRBV12-4,TRBJ2-4
CASSIFGQGDYEQYF,TGTGCCAGTAGTATATTTGGACAGGGGGACTACGAGCAGTACTTC,many,15,TRBD1,TRBV19,TRBJ2-7
CATSIDGTGGNTF,TGTGCCACCAGCATCGACGGGACAGGGGGAAACACCTTC,few,13,TRBD1,TRBV15,TRBJ1-2
CSAGNRDRGSFF,TGCAGTGCTGGTAACCGGGACAGGGGATCTTTCTTT,many,12,TRBD1,TRBV20-1,TRBJ1-1
CATRGRDTGELFF,TGTGCCACCAGGGGGCGCGACACCGGGGAGCTGTTTTTT,.,13,TRBD1,TRBV10-3,TRBJ2-2
CATSATGQGSNQPQHF,TGTGCCACCAGTGCGACCGGGCAGGGAAGCAATCAGCCCCAGCATTTT,few,16,.,TRBV24-1,TRBJ1-5
CATSDPGTGTDTQYF,TGTGCCACCAGTGATCCCGGGACAGGTACCGATACGCAGTATTTT,.,15,TRBD1,TRBV24-1,TRBJ2-3
CASSIGSGAGELFF,TGTGCCAGTAGTATAGGGTCCGGAGCCGGGGAGCTGTTTTTT,many,14,.,TRBV19,TRBJ2-2
CSARRTDYGYTF,TGCAGTGCTAGGAGGACAGACTATGGCTACACCTTC,once,12,.,TRBV20-1,TRBJ1-2
CATSKGQGLNTEAFF,TGTGCCACCAGCAAAGGACAGGGTTTGAACACTGAAGCTTTCTTT,few,15,TRBD1,TRBV15,TRBJ1-1
CAISNRTGYYEQYF,TGTGCCATCAGTAATCGGACAGGCTACTACGAGCAGTACTTC,.,14,TRBD1,TRBV10-3,TRBJ2-7
CASSGGRTGLTEAFF,TGTGCCAGTAGTGGAGGACGGACGGGGCTCACTGAAGCTTTCTTT,.,15,.,TRBV19,TRBJ1-1
CASTEQGLAGVEQFF,TGTGCCAGCACTGAACAGGGGCTAGCGGGGGTTGAGCAGTTCTTC,.,15,TRBD2,TRBV2,TRBJ2-1
CASSLSGQGGGYTF,TGCGCCAGCAGCTTGTCCGGACAGGGCGGTGGCTACACCTTC,.,14,TRBD1,TRBV5-1,TRBJ1-2
CASSNSDRVDSPLHF,TGTGCCAGCAGCAACTCAGACAGGGTTGATTCACCCCTCCACTTT,.,15,TRBD1,TRBV9,TRBJ1-6
CASSLGAQSGYTF,TGTGCCAGCAGCTTAGGCGCGCAGTCTGGCTACACCTTC,once,13,.,TRBV7-2,TRBJ1-2
CASSDRTSTHEQFF,TGTGCCAGCAGCGATCGGACTAGCACCCATGAGCAGTTCTTC,many,14,TRBD2,TRBV9,TRBJ2-1
CATSRDYRGSNTEAFF,TGTGCCACCAGCAGAGATTACCGGGGCTCGAACACTGAAGCTTTCTTT,.,16,.,TRBV15,TRBJ1-1
CARIQGFRSPLHF,TGTGCCAGGATACAGGGGTTTCGGTCACCCCTCCACTTT,.,13,TRBD1,TRBV7-3,TRBJ1-6
CASPTPLTHRQGPNTEAFF,TGTGCCAGCCCCACGCCACTTACTCATCGACAGGGGCCGAACACTGAAGCTTTCTTT,many,19,TRBD1,TRBV2,TRBJ1-1
CASSSDRGSGAEALF,TGTGCCAGCAGCTCAGACAGGGGAAGTGGCGCTGAAGCTCTCTTT,.,15,TRBD1,TRBV9,TRBJ1-1
CASSQERGGPVPQYF,TGCGCCAGCAGCCAAGAGAGGGGGGGGCCTGTACCCCAGTACTTC,.,15,.,TRBV4-3,TRBJ2-5
CASSAGAPKGGYTF,TGTGCCAGCAGCGCCGGAGCCCCTAAGGGTGGCTACACCTTC,.,14,.,TRBV2,TRBJ1-2
CASSADEILWSGNTIYF,TGTGCCAGCAGCGCGGACGAGATACTCTGGTCTGGAAACACCATATATTTT,many,17,.,TRBV9,TRBJ1-3
CSARELAGGREQYF,TGCAGTGCTAGAGAACTAGCGGGGGGGCGCGAGCAGTACTTC,many,14,TRBD2,TRBV20-1,TRBJ2-7
CASSIVRVSHYGYTF,TGTGCCAGCAGCATCGTCAGGGTATCCCACTATGGCTACACCTTC,.,15,.,TRBV7-9,TRBJ1-2
CAISEARGGNTEAFF,TGTGCCATCAGTGAGGCTCGGGGGGGGAACACTGAAGCTTTCTTT,many,15,.,TRBV10-3,TRBJ1-1
CASSRQQYEQYF,TGTGCCAGCAGTCGACAACAATACGAGCAGTACTTC,.,12,.,TRBV2,TRBJ2-7
CATLEVREAFF,TGTGCCACATTAGAGGTGAGGGAAGCTTTCTTT,.,11,.,TRBV19,TRBJ1-1
CATSREGQGMNNEQFF,TGTGCCACCAGCAGAGAGGGACAGGGAATGAACAATGAGCAGTTCTTC,.,16,TRBD1,TRBV15,TRBJ2-1
CASSWLAGGDEQYF,TGTGCCAGCAGCTGGCTAGCGGGTGGAGACGAGCAGTACTTC,.,14,TRBD2,TRBV7-9,TRBJ2-7